A single sample is the source of the 17 T cell receptor beta chains below, sequenced in a study of blood T cell repertoires in COVID-19. Here immunoSEQ multiplex PCR was the method, and the copy in TCRdb shows in-frame clones only, minus some. The sample lists roughly 230,000 clones; 70% to 90% were seen once. Sequenced: peripheral blood. The origin of the receptors is a man between 40 and 49 years old with acute or convalescent COVID-19.

This clone was seen more than once but under ten times. The chain carries TRBV6-5 and TRBJ1-2; 7 nucleotides line up with TRBD1. The CDR3 extends over 14 amino acids. CDR1 is MNHEY and CDR2 is SVGAGI in the germline V gene. J gave up 8 bases and V 6 bases, and 12 bases lay outside the gene matches. The CDR3 DNA is TGTGCCAGCAGCCCGTCGAGGGACAGCGGAGGCTACACCTTC. It is translated as CASSPSRDSGGYTF.

This CDR3 is CASRLAQQQDNQPQHF. CDR3 nucleotides: TGTGCAAGTCGCTTAGCGCAGCAACAGGACAATCAGCCCCAGCATTTT. V gene TRBV12-2 combines with J gene TRBJ1-5; the table names TRBD1, a call not compared with the DNA. TRBV12-2 counts as a pseudogene. The CDR3 has 16 residues.

This clone was found a few times. The chain combines TRBV4-3 with TRBJ1-1; D not certain. CDR3 length: 13 residues. Germline lookup yields CDR1 LGHNA and CDR2 YSLEER. Trimming took 3 bases from V and 1 from J, leaving 6 bases between them. The CDR3 protein is CASSHQKNTEAFF. The CDR3 region has the DNA TGCGCCAGCAGCCATCAGAAGAACACTGAAGCTTTCTTT.

The chain employs TRBV19 and TRBJ2-1; possible D gene TRBD2, 5 bases. The V gene lost 5 bases and the J gene lost 9 bases, with 14 bases spanning the gap. The V gene's germline CDR1 is LNHDA and CDR2 SQIVND (reference sequence). The CDR3 totals 13 residues. In DNA, the CDR3 is TGTGCCAGTAGTCAGAGGGCGTGGGGTGAGCAGTTCTTC. Its protein product is CASSQRAWGEQFF.

There are a few counts of this clone. As DNA, the CDR3 is TGTGCCAGCAGTCCTCTTCGACCCGAGGGCACAGATACGCAGTATTTT. Encoded protein: CASSPLRPEGTDTQYF. The rearrangement uses TRBV3-1 (or the pseudogene TRBV3-2) and TRBJ2-3; unclear D gene. The CDR3 consists of 16 residues. Germline CDR1 is LGHDT and CDR2 is YNNKEL (reference sequence). Trimming took off 6 bases at V and 1 base at J, with 17 bases between the two ends.

V usage is TRBV3-1 (or the pseudogene TRBV3-2) and J usage is TRBJ2-3; D not certain. The length of the CDR3 is 12 residues. The germline CDR1 and CDR2 sequences are LGHDT and YNNKEL (reference sequence). V was cut by 4 bases and J by 2 bases, with 4 bases left in between. The CDR3 bases are TGTGCCAGCAGCCCCTACACAGATACGCAGTATTTT. It codes for CASSPYTDTQYF.

The chain combines TRBV6-2 or TRBV6-3 with TRBJ1-2, with D perhaps TRBD1 (6 bases). The CDR3 extends over 13 amino acids. Germline lookup yields CDR1 MNHEY and CDR2 SVGEGT. The V end lost 3 bases, the J end lost 8 bases, and 13 bases lay between the germline ends. CDR3: CASSYQPGAGYTF. The CDR3 DNA follows: TGTGCCAGCAGTTATCAACCAGGGGCCGGCTACACCTTC.

V gene TRBV19 combines with J gene TRBJ1-3; no clear D. CDR1 LNHDA and CDR2 SQIVND come from the germline V gene (reference sequence). The CDR3 extends over 16 amino acids. Trimming removed 1 base from V and 0 bases from J, with 10 bases in between. CDR3: CASSIVRGVSGNTIYF. The CDR3 nucleotides are TGTGCCAGTAGTATAGTACGAGGCGTCTCTGGAAACACCATATATTTT. The entire variable domain, with the rest obtained from reference TRBV19 and TRBJ1-3, is as follows: DGGITQSPKYLFRKEGQNVTLSCEQNLNHDAMYWYRQDPGQGLRLIYYSQIVNDFQKGDIAEGYSVSREKKESFPLTVTSAQKNPTAFYLCASSIVRGVSGNTIYFGEGSWLTVV.

The chain carries TRBV5-4 and TRBJ1-3, with 11 positions matching TRBD1. V lost 4 bases, J lost 0 bases, and 6 bases stayed unmatched. Germline values: CDR1 SGHNT, CDR2 YYREEE (reference sequence). The CDR3 length is 17 residues. CDR3 sequence reads: CASSGGGTGGSGNTIYF. The CDR3, as DNA: TGTGCCAGCAGCGGGGGAGGGACAGGGGGCTCTGGAAACACCATATATTTT.

The rearrangement uses TRBV10-3 and TRBJ2-7, with TRBD1 matching 7 bases. This CDR3 region has 14 residues. V trimming: 4 bases; J trimming: 7 bases; junction bases outside the gene matches: 10. Per germline, CDR1 ENHRY and CDR2 SYGVKD. The CDR3 nucleotides are TGTGCCATCAGTGTTTTAGGGGGCGCGGGTGAGCAGTACTTC. As protein: CAISVLGGAGEQYF.

This clone was counted a few times. The chain uses TRBV7-6 and TRBJ1-5, with D possibly being TRBD1 (5 bases). Deletions cut 2 bases from V and 8 bases from J, with 10 bases between. Germline V gives CDR1 SGHVS, CDR2 FNYEAQ. This CDR3 has 13 amino acids. DNA of the CDR3: TGTGCCAGCAGCTTATCCCGGGGGGAGCCCCAGCATTTT. Amino acid sequence: CASSLSRGEPQHF.

The rearrangement joins TRBV27 to TRBJ1-1; weak D call: TRBD1 (5 bases). CDR1 is MNHEY and CDR2 is SMNVEV in the germline V gene (reference sequence). The CDR3 contains 15 residues. V was trimmed by 5 bases and J by 0 bases, leaving 13 bases between them. The CDR3 region is CASSPWAGLNTEAFF. CDR3 coding DNA: TGTGCCAGCAGTCCATGGGCAGGGTTGAACACTGAAGCTTTCTTT.

V gene TRBV11-3 combines with J gene TRBJ2-5; a weak D match, TRBD1 (6 bases). The CDR3 covers 14 residues. Trimming stripped 5 bases from V and 0 bases from J, with 10 bases between. Germline V gives CDR1 SGHNT, CDR2 YENEEA. The CDR3 coding sequence is TGTGCCAGCAGCCCCTGGGACAACCAAGAGACCCAGTACTTC. It is translated as CASSPWDNQETQYF.

The rearrangement uses TRBV29-1 and TRBJ1-3; D uncertain. The CDR3 spans 13 residues. The germline V and J ends were trimmed by 4 bases and 0 bases, with 7 bases remaining between them. Germline V gives CDR1 SQVTM, CDR2 ANQGSEA. The CDR3 is CSVGYGSGNTIYF. DNA for the CDR3: TGCAGCGTTGGGTACGGCTCTGGAAACACCATATATTTT.

In this sample, this clone turned up a few times. The rearrangement links TRBV6-1 to TRBJ2-7, with TRBD2 matching 8 bases. The V gene's germline CDR1 is MNHNS and CDR2 SASEGT. J was trimmed by 9 bases and V by 3 bases; bases with no gene match: 10. This CDR3 region has 14 residues. CDR3 sequence (DNA): TGTGCCAGCAGTGATAGTACTAGCGGCTCCGCGCAGTACTTC. Its protein is CASSDSTSGSAQYF.

The chain joins TRBV7-3 to TRBJ2-7; D is possibly TRBD1 (5 bases). The length of the CDR3 is 14 residues. V was shortened by 2 bases and J by 3 bases, with 11 bases between the two germline ends. CDR1 and CDR2 (germline): SGHTA, FQGTGA. In DNA, the CDR3 is TGTGCCAGCAGCTTAGAGAGCCAGGGCTACGAGCAGTACTTC. This translates into CASSLESQGYEQYF.

DNA of the CDR3: TGCAGCGTTGAGAGTCCGGGACTAGCGGGGGTTACCTACGAGCAGTACTTC. The encoded protein is CSVESPGLAGVTYEQYF. The chain couples TRBV29-1 to TRBJ2-7; 14 bases are shared with TRBD2. With 3 bases clipped from V and 2 bases from J, the junction kept 9 bases outside the gene matches. The CDR3 runs to 17 residues. Germline loops: CDR1 SQVTM, CDR2 ANQGSEA.